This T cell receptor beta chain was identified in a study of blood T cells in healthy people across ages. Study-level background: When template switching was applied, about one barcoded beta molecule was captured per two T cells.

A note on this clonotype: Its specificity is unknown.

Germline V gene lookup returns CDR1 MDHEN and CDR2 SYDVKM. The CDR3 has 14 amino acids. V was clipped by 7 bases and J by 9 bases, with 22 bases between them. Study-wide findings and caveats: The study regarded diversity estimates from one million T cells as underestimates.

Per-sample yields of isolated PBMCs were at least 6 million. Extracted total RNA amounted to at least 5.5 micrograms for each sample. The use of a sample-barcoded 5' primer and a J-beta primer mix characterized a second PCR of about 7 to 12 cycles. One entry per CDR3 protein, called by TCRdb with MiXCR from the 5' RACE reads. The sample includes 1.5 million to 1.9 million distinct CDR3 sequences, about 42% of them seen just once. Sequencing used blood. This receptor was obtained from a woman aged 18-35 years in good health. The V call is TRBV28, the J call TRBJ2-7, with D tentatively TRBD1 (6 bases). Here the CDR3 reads CASTEPNQGFVQYF. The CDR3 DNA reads TGTGCCAGCACCGAACCTAATCAGGGGTTCGTGCAGTACTTC.